The clone carrying this TCR beta chain occurred once. As yet, its antigen is unknown. With 5 bases removed from V and 6 bases from J, the gap between germline ends came to 11 bases. This CDR3 comprises 13 residues. CDR1 MDHEN and CDR2 SYDVKM come from the germline V gene. This specimen comes from a study of OX40 agonist ivuxolimab in advanced cancers. Study-wide results and caveats: Averaging showed that CD8+ T cells had more expanded clones than CD4+ did.

Using immunoSEQ multiplex PCR, the repertoire was profiled, and TCRdb retains in-frame clones only, with some absent. The sample carries fewer than 50,000 clones, 85% to 90% recorded once. The receptor was derived from an adult with an advanced solid tumor such as melanoma, head and neck, liver or kidney cancer. V and J are TRBV28 and TRBJ1-5; tentatively, D is TRBD1 (5 bases). Sequencing used CD4+ or CD8+ T cells sorted from blood, obtained in a trial of the OX40 agonist ivuxolimab. The CDR3 sequence: CASSPGTGQPQHF. The CDR3 DNA reads TGTGCCAGCAGTCCCGGGACGGGTCAGCCCCAGCATTTT.